This T cell receptor beta chain was found in a study of cytomegalovirus exposure and HLA in healthy donors. Study-wide findings and caveats: Most TCRs appeared rarely, but some public TCRs recurred in many donors. Per published reports, the classifier diagnosed cytomegalovirus status with high specificity and sensitivity. There were 150 to 200 TCR beta chains listed as cytomegalovirus-associated. Association of under 20,000 TCR beta sequences with HLA alleles was found at 0.05 false discovery rate in a later analysis.

Use of 60 Vbeta and 13 Jbeta primers characterized the PCR. The repertoire was sequenced with immunoSEQ multiplex PCR; TCRdb's copy has only in-frame clones and lacks some. This table has under 120,000 clones, roughly 78% appearing once. This clone was counted between two and nine times. The antigen remains unidentified. In the same sample, other DNA sequences code for this CDR3. This CDR3 is built from 13 residues. V was cut by 0 bases and J by 3 bases, with 9 bases left in between. Germline V gene data show CDR1 as GTSNPN and CDR2 as SVGIG (reference sequence). This receptor was identified in a woman aged 40-49 years in good health and CMV-seronegative. The V and J genes are TRBV30 and TRBJ2-7; D gene unclear. Sequencing was carried out using PBMCs. This CDR3 is CAWSVSLYYEQYF. The CDR3 DNA follows: TGTGCCTGGAGTGTAAGTCTCTACTACGAGCAGTACTTC.